This T cell receptor (beta chain) was identified in a study of blood T cells in healthy people across ages. CDR3 length: 16 amino acids. In this sample, this clonotype turned up a few times. With a J-beta primer mix and a sample-barcoded 5' primer, a second PCR ran roughly 6 to 11 cycles. Via MiXCR, TCRdb re-called the 5' RACE reads, giving one row per CDR3 protein. The table includes 450,000 to 700,000 distinct CDR3 sequences, roughly 28% detected once. This receptor was taken from a woman between 65 and 79 years old in good health. Material for sequencing was blood. This chain links TRBV21-1 with TRBJ1-3; no DNA check was done on the table's D call, TRBD1. TRBV21-1 corresponds to a pseudogene. CDR3 residues: CASSDPGHFSGNTIYF. The CDR3 DNA reads TGTGCCAGCAGCGACCCGGGACATTTCTCTGGAAACACCATATATTTT.